This T cell receptor beta chain was observed in a study of cytotoxic CD8 clonotypes in ibrutinib-treated CLL. Study information: Partial response occurred in approximately 25 patients and complete response in 2; at median about 70 months, 14 remained remitted and approximately 12 progressed.

Assay: immunoSEQ multiplex PCR; the TCRdb copy retains only in-frame clones and omits some. Among under 40,000 clones listed, 49% were seen once. Concerning this clone: Its antigen is not known.

CDR3 length equals 15 residues. Germline values: CDR1 LNHNV, CDR2 YYDKDF (reference sequence). V lost 0 bases, J lost 4 bases, and 12 bases lay in between. With cryopreserved PBMCs as the source, roughly 2 micrograms of genomic DNA went to TCR beta libraries. Regarding the study as a whole: Exceeding age-matched healthy donors, baseline clonality also tracked the counts of circulating CD8+ T cells.

This TCR derives from a human donor with chronic lymphocytic leukemia. The chain has TRBV15 and TRBJ2-5; possibly TRBD2 for D (5 bases). The sequencing here drew on PBMCs, taken before ibrutinib treatment. The CDR3 protein is CATSRDEGMVETQYF. CDR3 sequence (DNA): TGTGCCACCAGCAGAGACGAGGGAATGGTAGAGACCCAGTACTTC.